Shown below are 20 T cell receptor beta chains from a single sample sequenced in a study of molecular identifiers for immune sequencing clone quantification. MiXCR was run by TCRdb on the PCR reads, yielding one entry per CDR3 protein. The table has about 60,000 distinct CDR3 sequences, around a sixth seen once. The sequenced sample consisted of naive CD8+ T cells from blood, with Jurkat cell RNA spiked in. Subset described: FACS-sorted CD8+CD4-CCR7+CD45RA+ naive T cells. The receptors originated from a human donor in good health. Some libraries in this study had Jurkat cell RNA spiked in.

This clonotype has only a few counts. This sequence joins TRBV13 and TRBJ2-1; 13 bases are shared with TRBD2. Per the germline V gene, CDR1 is PRHDT and CDR2 is FYEKMQ (reference sequence). The CDR3 spans 16 residues. V lost 3 bases and J lost 5; bases outside the gene matches: 4. The CDR3 protein is CASSFRTSGRDNEQFF. DNA for the CDR3: TGTGCCAGCAGCTTCCGGACTAGCGGGAGAGACAATGAGCAGTTCTTC.

This clonotype has ten or more counts. V gene TRBV4-1 combines with J gene TRBJ1-5; D is ambiguous. V lost 1 base and J lost 0, with 7 bases in between. From germline, CDR1 is MGHRA and CDR2 YSYEKL. The CDR3 is made up of 15 amino acids. The CDR3 DNA reads TGCGCCAGCAGCCAAGGCCTTTATAGCAATCAGCCCCAGCATTTT. Translating it yields CASSQGLYSNQPQHF.

In its sample, this clonotype was seen many times. The chain joins TRBV3-1 to TRBJ1-1; possible D gene TRBD1, 5 bases. Germline V CDR1 and CDR2: LGHDT, YNNKEL (reference sequence). CDR3 length equals 12 residues. V was clipped by 4 bases and J by 3 bases, with 6 bases between them. This CDR3 reads CASSPTDTEAFF. CDR3 DNA sequence: TGTGCCAGCAGCCCGACAGACACTGAAGCTTTCTTT.

This clonotype was seen at least ten times. The chain carries TRBV20-1 and TRBJ2-7; TRBD2 matches at 12 bases. Germline CDR1 is DFQATT and CDR2 is SNEGSKA (reference sequence). V gave up 0 bases and J gave up 12 bases; unmatched junction bases: 15. The CDR3 is 16 residues long. The CDR3 protein is CSAREERLAGVGGLYF. The CDR3 coding sequence is TGCAGTGCTAGAGAGGAGAGACTAGCGGGAGTCGGGGGGTTGTACTTC.

This clonotype was counted ten times or more. The J gene is TRBJ2-1, the V gene TRBV4-1; either TRBD1 or TRBD2 may supply D (7 bases each). The CDR3 consists of 12 residues. V was clipped by 10 bases and J by 9 bases, with 16 bases between them. Germline assignment: CDR1 MGHRA and CDR2 YSYEKL. The CDR3 sequence is CATAGGVGEQFF. CDR3 sequence (DNA): TGCGCCACAGCAGGGGGGGTGGGTGAGCAGTTCTTC.

This clonotype was seen many times. The chain links TRBV6-5 to TRBJ1-1, with 9 bases fitting TRBD1. V lost 0 bases and J lost 3; bases outside the gene matches: 5. There are 16 residues in the CDR3. Germline assignment: CDR1 MNHEY and CDR2 SVGAGI. CDR3 loop: CASSYSQGAQYTEAFF. The CDR3 bases are TGTGCCAGCAGTTACTCACAGGGGGCCCAATACACTGAAGCTTTCTTT.

Many counts were recorded for this clonotype. This rearrangement joins TRBV12-3 or TRBV12-4 to TRBJ2-3; 7 nucleotides line up with TRBD2. V shed 3 bases, J shed 6 bases, and the junction held 9 bases outside the gene matches. This CDR3 is built from 15 residues. CDR3 in DNA: TGTGCCAGCAGTTTTGTGGCGGGAGTGGCCGATACGCAGTATTTT. This encodes CASSFVAGVADTQYF.

This clonotype was detected many times. The chain carries TRBV5-1 and TRBJ2-3; TRBD2 matches at 10 bases. The CDR3 consists of 17 residues. V was pared by 3 bases and J by 8 bases, with 15 bases of the junction left unmatched. The germline gives CDR1 SGHRS, CDR2 YFSETQ. The CDR3 coding sequence is TGCGCCAGCAGCTCCGCGATACTAGGGACTAGCGAAGGTACGCAGTATTTT. Its translation: CASSSAILGTSEGTQYF. The variable domain in full, completed from reference TRBV5-1 and TRBJ2-3, reads KAGVTQTPRYLIKTRGQQVTLSCSPISGHRSVSWYQQTPGQGLQFLFEYFSETQRNKGNFPGRFSGRQFSNSRSEMNVSTLELGDSALYLCASSSAILGTSEGTQYFGPGTRLTVL.

V usage is TRBV11-2 and J usage is TRBJ2-7, with D possibly TRBD2 on 6 matching bases. This CDR3 is 14 amino acids long. Trimming left V 5 bases short and J 4 bases short, with 15 bases between. Germline loops: CDR1 SGHAT, CDR2 FQNNGV. The CDR3 DNA reads as TGTGCCAGCAGCCCGGACTATGAGCGGTACGAGCAGTACTTC. Protein sequence: CASSPDYERYEQYF. Using reference TRBV11-2 and TRBJ2-7 for the parts outside the CDR3, the full variable domain is EAGVAQSPRYKIIEKRQSVAFWCNPISGHATLYWYQQILGQGPKLLIQFQNNGVVDDSQLPKDRFSAERLKGVDSTLKIQPAKLEDSAVYLCASSPDYERYEQYFGPGTRLTVT.

This clonotype was detected only a few times. With a much larger clone just one base away, this may be a read error. The CDR3 protein is CASSLYARQGRETQYF. The CDR3 nucleotides read TGTGCCAGCAGTTTATATGCCAGACAGGGACGAGAGACCCAGTACTTC. The chain joins TRBV28 to TRBJ2-5; 7 nucleotides match TRBD1. Germline V lookup: CDR1 MDHEN, CDR2 SYDVKM. This CDR3 region has 16 residues. With 1 base clipped from V and 4 bases from J, the junction kept 9 bases outside the gene matches.

For this clonotype: One junction end disagrees with the germline gene, perhaps due to a read error. The chain links TRBV19 to TRBJ2-1; 7 bases line up with TRBD2. From germline, CDR1 is LNHDA and CDR2 SQIVND (reference sequence). The CDR3 has 15 amino acids. CDR3 bases: TGTGCCAGTACTATATACGGACTAGTGGGGTCTGAGCAGTTCTTC. Translated, it gives CASTIYGLVGSEQFF.

This clonotype was detected ten times or more. The J gene is TRBJ1-1, the V gene TRBV14; D may be TRBD1 (5 bases). CDR3 size: 16 residues. The germline V gene has CDR1 SGHDN and CDR2 FVKESK. With 1 base removed from V and 0 bases from J, the gap between germline ends came to 12 bases. The CDR3 here is CASSQVRGVLNTEAFF. The CDR3, as DNA: TGTGCCAGCAGCCAAGTACGGGGGGTGTTGAACACTGAAGCTTTCTTT.

This clonotype has a count of ten or more. The genes are TRBV21-1 and TRBJ2-3; the D call TRBD2 from the table was never checked on the DNA. TRBV21-1 is a pseudogene. This CDR3 region has 19 residues. As DNA, the CDR3 is TGTGCCAGCAGCAAAGGTGATGGAATAGCGAGAAGGAGCACAGATACGCAGTATTTT. It encodes CASSKGDGIARRSTDTQYF.

This clonotype was picked up many times. The chain uses TRBV6-2 or TRBV6-3 and TRBJ2-2, with D possibly matching TRBD2 (6 bases). The CDR3 loop spans 17 amino acids. Germline CDR1 and CDR2: MNHEY and SVGEGT. The V and J ends lost 6 bases and 5 bases respectively, with 22 bases between them. The CDR3 protein is CASSTGPGLASTGELFF. CDR3 DNA: TGTGCCAGCAGCACTGGACCCGGCCTAGCGAGTACCGGGGAGCTGTTTTTT.

The chain joins TRBV4-1 to TRBJ2-7; D perhaps matches TRBD1 (6 bases). V was shortened by 0 bases and J by 2 bases, with 14 bases between the two germline ends. The V gene's germline CDR1 is MGHRA and CDR2 YSYEKL. The CDR3 spans 16 residues. CDR3 region: CASSQEGQGPPYEQYF. The CDR3 region has the DNA TGCGCCAGCAGCCAAGAGGGTCAGGGGCCACCCTACGAGCAGTACTTC.

Relative to its sample, this clonotype is medium-sized (0.01 to 0.1%). The chain is built from TRBV7-2 and TRBJ2-3; the match to TRBD2 covers 7 bases. The V gene's germline CDR1 is SGHTA and CDR2 FQGNSA. V dropped 0 bases and J dropped 4; count of bases not matched to a gene: 1. The CDR3 runs to 14 residues. The CDR3 sequence is CASSLAGGADTQYF. CDR3 in DNA: TGTGCCAGCAGCTTAGCGGGAGGGGCAGATACGCAGTATTTT.

There are many counts of this clonotype. This chain joins TRBV6-5 and TRBJ2-3, with TRBD2 matching over 9 bases. V lost 8 bases, J lost 4 bases, and 13 bases stayed unmatched. Germline V lookup: CDR1 MNHEY, CDR2 SVGAGI. The CDR3 spans 16 residues. The CDR3 loop is CASGDLGGRAPDTQYF. In DNA form, the CDR3 reads TGTGCCAGCGGCGATCTGGGCGGGAGGGCCCCAGATACGCAGTATTTT.

CDR3 loop: CASSFGGAFYNEQFF. CDR3 in DNA: TGTGCCAGCAGTTTCGGGGGGGCCTTTTACAATGAGCAGTTCTTC. The genes are TRBV6-2 or TRBV6-3 and TRBJ2-1, with TRBD2 identical over 8 bases. J was trimmed by 4 bases and V by 4 bases; bases with no gene match: 6. This CDR3 region has 15 residues. The germline V gene has CDR1 MNHEY and CDR2 SVGEGT.

This clonotype turned up a few times. The gene calls are TRBV7-6 and TRBJ2-2, with TRBD2 identical over 8 bases. The CDR3 has 15 amino acids. Germline CDR1 reads SGHVS; CDR2 reads FNYEAQ. Trimming took 8 bases from V and 7 from J; bases not matched to a gene: 12. CDR3 amino acids: CASSVGAGGFGELFF. CDR3 bases: TGTGCCAGCTCCGTAGGGGCGGGAGGATTCGGGGAGCTGTTTTTT.

This clonotype was recorded many times. One junction end disagrees with the germline gene, perhaps due to a read error. The gene calls are TRBV13 and TRBJ2-7; 11 bases align to TRBD2. The CDR3 has 11 residues. Germline CDR1 reads PRHDT; CDR2 reads FYEKMQ (reference sequence). CDR3 region: CASSLMGLAEF. The CDR3 DNA is TGTGCCAGCAGCTTAATGGGACTAGCGGAATTC.